This entry lists 21 T cell receptor beta chains sequenced from one sample in a study of T cell clonality in common variable immunodeficiency. Produced via immunoSEQ multiplex PCR; TCRdb's table is partial and in-frame only. The counts give tens of thousands of clones, none of them seen only once; 2.5% to 3% is held by the top ten. Material: peripheral blood mononuclear cells. The receptor source for this set is a person aged 18 to 75 in good health.

This clone was observed many times. The read ends 3 residues shy of where the CDR3 ends; the end is completed using the germline J gene. This sequence joins TRBV5-5 and TRBJ1-4; no reliable D call. Germline assignment: CDR1 SGHKS and CDR2 YYEKEE (reference sequence). V lost 0 bases and J lost 8, with 8 bases in between. This CDR3 contains 13 residues. The CDR3 spells CASSLGAREKLFF. The covered CDR3 bases are TGTGCCAGCAGCTTGGGGGCGCGAGAAAAA.

There are many counts of this clone. The CDR3 extends 3 residues past the end of the read, so its final part is completed from the germline J gene. The chain combines TRBV6-1 with TRBJ1-2; D gene ambiguous. Germline CDR1 reads MNHNS; CDR2 reads SASEGT. Trimming shortened V by 4 bases and J by 3 bases, and 12 bases separated the two germline ends. There are 14 residues in the CDR3. The covered CDR3 bases are TGTGCCAGCAGTGTTGAGGTATCATACTATGGC. It yields the protein CASSVEVSYYG. The complete CDR3 sequence is CASSVEVSYYGYTF.

Ten or more counts support this clone. The read gets to within 3 residues of the CDR3 end, and the germline J gene fills in the rest. The chain joins TRBV7-8 to TRBJ1-2, with 9 bases identical to TRBD1. The CDR3 has 16 residues. Germline CDR1 is SGHVS and CDR2 is FQNEAQ. The V and J ends lost 4 bases and 2 bases, in that order; junction bases with no gene match: 8. The CDR3 here is CASSSEDRGPNYGYTF. The DNA read from the CDR3 is TGTGCCAGCAGCTCCGAGGACAGGGGACCAAACTATGGC.

This clone was counted many times. The read falls 3 residues short of the CDR3 end, and the missing part is taken from the germline J gene. The chain has TRBV19 and TRBJ2-1; D is perhaps TRBD1 (6 bases). The CDR3 runs 15 residues. Trimming shortened V by 3 bases and J by 0 bases, and 9 bases separated the two germline ends. Germline assignment: CDR1 LNHDA and CDR2 SQIVND (reference sequence). CDR3 in amino acids: CASSIGQLSYNEQFF. Incomplete CDR3 DNA: TGTGCCAGTAGTATTGGACAGCTCTCCTACAATGAG.

This clone was counted between two and nine times. The DNA ends 3 residues before the CDR3 does, and the rest of the CDR3 is filled in from the germline J gene. The chain joins TRBV19 to TRBJ2-3, with 9 nucleotides matching TRBD1. CDR3 length equals 14 residues. CDR1 and CDR2 from the germline V gene are LNHDA and SQIVND (reference sequence). The junction had 8 bases not matched to a gene; V was cut back by 9 bases and J by 4 bases. The DNA read from the CDR3 is TGTGCCAGCAACAGGGGGCCGGGGGCAGATACG. It encodes CASNRGPGADT. The full CDR3 reads CASNRGPGADTQYF.

This clone has at least ten counts. The read falls 3 residues short of the CDR3 end, and the missing part is taken from the germline J gene. The V gene is TRBV5-1, the J gene TRBJ2-1; D is unclear. Per germline, CDR1 SGHRS and CDR2 YFSETQ. Trimming cost V 1 base and J 3 bases, with 11 bases left between them. This CDR3 is 15 amino acids long. The part of the CDR3 DNA that was read is TGCGCCAGCAGCTTGTCCAGGAGAGACTACAATGAG. Its protein is CASSLSRRDYNE. The full CDR3 protein reads CASSLSRRDYNEQFF.

This clone has a handful of counts. The CDR3 is cut off 3 residues early in the read; its end comes from the germline J gene. The same CDR3 also results from other DNA sequences found in this sample. V is TRBV7-7 and J is TRBJ2-5, with 8 bases aligning to TRBD2. This CDR3 is built from 15 residues. CDR1 and CDR2 from the germline V gene are SSHAT and FNYEAQ (reference sequence). Trimming removed 5 bases from V and 5 bases from J; junction bases left unmatched: 10. The chain's CDR3 is CASSGTSGSGETQYF. CDR3 DNA (partial): TGTGCCAGCAGCGGGACGAGCGGGAGCGGTGAGACC.

This clone came up many times. The read terminates 3 residues before the CDR3 end, so the remaining end is supplied by the germline J gene. The V call is TRBV7-6, the J call TRBJ2-3, with 8 bases aligning to TRBD2. The ends lost 5 bases at V and 4 bases at J; junction bases unmatched: 5. This CDR3 has 14 residues. CDR1 and CDR2 from the germline V gene are SGHVS and FNYEAQ. CDR3 DNA, as far as it was read: TGTGCCAGCAGCCTCGGACTAGCCGCAGATACG. Protein: CASSLGLAADT. The complete CDR3 protein is CASSLGLAADTQYF.

This clone was seen repeatedly, ten times or more. The CDR3 end falls 3 residues outside the read, so it is completed with the germline J gene. J is TRBJ2-7 and V is TRBV18; weak D call: TRBD2 (6 bases). The CDR3 is 14 residues long. V was trimmed by 3 bases and J by 5 bases, leaving 14 bases between them. Germline-derived CDR1 and CDR2 are KGHSH and LQKENI. The CDR3 region is CASSPSTSPNEQYF. Partial CDR3 DNA: TGTGCCAGCTCACCTTCGACTAGTCCCAACGAG.

At least ten counts were recorded for this clone. The read finishes 3 residues shy of the CDR3 end, and the germline J gene is used to complete it. V usage is TRBV10-3 and J usage is TRBJ2-3, with D perhaps TRBD1 (6 bases). There are 12 residues in the CDR3. Trimming pared 10 bases from V and 3 bases from J, leaving 11 bases between. Germline CDR1 reads ENHRY; CDR2 reads SYGVKD. The sequenced part of the CDR3 DNA is TGTGCCACAGGGGTGAGGACAGATACG. It translates to CATGVRTDT. The whole CDR3 reads CATGVRTDTQYF.

At least ten counts were recorded for this clone. The read is 3 residues too short to cover the CDR3 end, so that end is filled in from the germline J gene. The genes are TRBV14 and TRBJ1-1; perhaps TRBD1 as D (5 bases). Germline lookup yields CDR1 SGHDN and CDR2 FVKESK. V was pared by 2 bases and J by 2 bases, with 12 bases between. The CDR3 is 15 residues long. The DNA read from the CDR3 is TGTGCCAGCAGCCAAATTAGACAGAGAAACACTGAA. As protein: CASSQIRQRNTE. The entire CDR3 protein is CASSQIRQRNTEAFF.

At least ten counts were recorded for this clone. The observed sequence ends 3 residues before the CDR3 terminus, with the missing tail filled in from the germline J gene. This chain joins TRBV2 and TRBJ2-3; TRBD1 matches 8 bases. CDR3 size: 14 residues. Germline assignment: CDR1 SNHLY and CDR2 FYNNEI. The J segment lost 4 bases and the V segment lost 6 bases, leaving 6 bases of the junction unmatched. The CDR3 sequence: CASRGQGGPDTQYF. The DNA read from the CDR3 is TGTGCCAGCAGAGGACAGGGAGGCCCAGATACG.

This clone has at least ten counts. The CDR3 end is not reached by the read, which stops 3 residues before it; the germline J gene fills it in. The chain is built from TRBV10-1 and TRBJ2-3, with 12 positions matching TRBD1. Germline CDR1 is WNHNN and CDR2 is SYGVQD (reference sequence). The CDR3 contains 18 residues. V lost 6 bases to trimming and J lost 2 bases; unmatched junction nucleotides: 12. Here the CDR3 reads CASRGQGASGRATDTQYF. CDR3 bases read: TGCGCCAGCAGGGGACAGGGGGCGTCCGGGAGGGCCACAGATACG.

Ten or more counts support this clone. The DNA ends 3 residues before the CDR3 does, and the rest of the CDR3 is filled in from the germline J gene. The chain recombines TRBV19 with TRBJ2-3, with D tentatively TRBD1 (5 bases). Germline CDR1 reads LNHDA; CDR2 reads SQIVND (reference sequence). Between the trimmed V and J ends, which lost 3 bases and 4 bases, there was a span of 17 bases. The CDR3 sequence is 16 residues long. The CDR3 spells CASSIGQGRRADTQYF. The covered CDR3 bases are TGTGCCAGTAGTATTGGTCAGGGAAGACGGGCAGATACG.

This clone was recorded at least ten times. The CDR3 goes on 3 residues after the read ends, and that part is filled in from the germline J gene. The chain is built from TRBV20-1 and TRBJ2-2; 13 nucleotides align to TRBD2. This CDR3 is 17 amino acids long. Trimming cost V 1 base and J 4 bases; bases outside gene matches: 6. Germline V CDR1 and CDR2: DFQATT, SNEGSKA (reference sequence). The covered CDR3 bases are TGCAGTGCTAGAGCACTAGCGGGGGGGCCCGGCACCGGGGAG. This translates into CSARALAGGPGTGE. The whole CDR3 reads CSARALAGGPGTGELFF.

This clone was recorded at least ten times. The CDR3 is cut off 3 residues early in the read; its end comes from the germline J gene. This rearrangement joins TRBV3-1 (or the pseudogene TRBV3-2) to TRBJ2-1; D not certain. Germline V CDR1 and CDR2: LGHDT, YNNKEL (reference sequence). The CDR3 length is 14 residues. The V end was cut by 1 base, the J end by 7 bases, with 11 bases between. CDR3 DNA (partial): TGTGCCAGCAGCCAAGCGCTAGTGGATAATGAG. This sequence encodes CASSQALVDNE. The whole CDR3 sequence is CASSQALVDNEQFF.

In its sample, this clone was seen many times. The read terminates 3 residues before the CDR3 end, so the remaining end is supplied by the germline J gene. V gene TRBV23-1 combines with J gene TRBJ1-1; no definite D call. TRBV23-1 is an open reading frame, and its role is uncertain. Trimming removed 4 bases at V and 2 bases at J, with 29 bases between. The CDR3 is made up of 20 amino acids. This chain's CDR3 is CASSPPRRSSARLANTEAFF. The covered CDR3 bases are TGCGCCAGCAGTCCCCCGAGACGCTCTAGCGCCCGTCTCGCAAACACTGAA.

This clone was recorded many times. From the germline J gene comes the end of the CDR3, since the read stops 3 residues before it. This chain links TRBV7-3 with TRBJ2-3; 8 bases align to TRBD1. The germline V gene has CDR1 SGHTA and CDR2 FQGTGA. Unmatched junction bases numbered 5, after V lost 5 bases and J lost 4 bases. The CDR3 loop spans 14 amino acids. The CDR3 DNA, read in part, is TGTGCCAGCAGCATAGGACAGGGCGCAGATACG. Translated, it gives CASSIGQGADT. The whole CDR3 region reads CASSIGQGADTQYF.

This clone has a count of ten or more. Coverage ceases 3 residues before the CDR3 finishes, and the germline J gene fills in the end. The chain combines TRBV29-1 with TRBJ1-2, with 7 positions matching TRBD1. The germline V gene encodes CDR1 SQVTM and CDR2 ANQGSEA. The CDR3 consists of 14 residues. Unmatched junction bases numbered 4, after V lost 2 bases and J lost 1 base. The CDR3 protein is CSVERGTVNYGYTF. The sequenced CDR3 bases are TGCAGCGTTGAAAGGGGGACAGTTAACTATGGC.

The sample holds many counts of this clone. The read terminates 3 residues before the CDR3 end, so the remaining end is supplied by the germline J gene. The chain is built from TRBV5-1 and TRBJ2-6; D possibly corresponds to TRBD2 (6 bases). Germline CDR1 and CDR2: SGHRS and YFSETQ. The CDR3 contains 17 residues. V was pared by 1 base and J by 0 bases, with 11 bases between. CDR3 region: CASSLWGEASGANVLTF. CDR3 bases read: TGCGCCAGCAGCTTGTGGGGGGAGGCCTCTGGGGCCAACGTC. Full variable domain (rest looked up from reference TRBV5-1 and TRBJ2-6): KAGVTQTPRYLIKTRGQQVTLSCSPISGHRSVSWYQQTPGQGLQFLFEYFSETQRNKGNFPGRFSGRQFSNSRSEMNVSTLELGDSALYLCASSLWGEASGANVLTFGAGSRLTVL.

There are many counts of this clone. Coverage ceases 3 residues before the CDR3 finishes, and the germline J gene fills in the end. The chain recombines TRBV12-3 or TRBV12-4 with TRBJ1-2; TRBD1 agrees at 7 bases. The CDR3 is made up of 15 amino acids. V gave up 2 bases and J gave up 3 bases; unmatched junction bases: 6. CDR3 protein: CASSLRQGGDYGYTF. The DNA read from the CDR3 is TGTGCCAGCAGTTTAAGACAGGGAGGGGACTATGGC.